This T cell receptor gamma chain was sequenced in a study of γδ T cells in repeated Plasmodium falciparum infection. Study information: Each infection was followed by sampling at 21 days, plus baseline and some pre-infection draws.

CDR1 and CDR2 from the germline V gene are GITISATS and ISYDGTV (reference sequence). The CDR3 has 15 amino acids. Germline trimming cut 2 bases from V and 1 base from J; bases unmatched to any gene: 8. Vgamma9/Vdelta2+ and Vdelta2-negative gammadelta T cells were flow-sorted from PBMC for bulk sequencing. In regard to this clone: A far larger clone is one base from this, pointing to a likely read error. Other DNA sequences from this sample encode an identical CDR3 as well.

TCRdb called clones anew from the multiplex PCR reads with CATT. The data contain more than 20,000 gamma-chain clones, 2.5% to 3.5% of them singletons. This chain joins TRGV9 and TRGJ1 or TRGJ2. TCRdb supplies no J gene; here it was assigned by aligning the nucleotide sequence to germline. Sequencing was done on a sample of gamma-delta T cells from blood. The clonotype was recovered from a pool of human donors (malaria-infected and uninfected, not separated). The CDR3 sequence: CALWEAYRNYYKKLF. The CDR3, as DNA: TGTGCCTTGTGGGAGGCGTACAGAAATTATTATAAGAAACTCTTT.